The 10 T cell receptor beta chains in this list originate from one sample, sequenced in a study of T-cell reconstitution after alpha-beta-depleted transplantation in children. During its preparation, the TCRbeta library received unique molecular identifiers. Each CDR3 protein is one row after TCRdb ran MiXCR on the PCR reads. The data show fewer than 550,000 distinct CDR3 sequences, 15% to 20% seen once. Here the sequenced sample was PBMCs, mostly from graft donor cells, taken 360 days after TCRalphabeta/CD19-depleted stem cell transplant. The receptor source for this set is a boy younger than two who had a stem cell transplant for Wiskott-Aldrich syndrome, so the T cells may come from the graft donor.

The CDR3 DNA is TGCAGTGCTCCTCCGGGACAGGGGGCACGGGAGCAGTACTTC. As protein: CSAPPGQGAREQYF. The V call is TRBV20-1, the J call TRBJ2-7, with TRBD1 matching over 12 bases. The CDR3 has 14 residues. The ends lost 5 bases at V and 7 bases at J; junction bases unmatched: 9. The germline V gene has CDR1 DFQATT and CDR2 SNEGSKA (reference sequence).

The table lists this clonotype with a few counts. This rearrangement joins TRBV3-1 to TRBJ2-5; 11 bases are shared with TRBD2. The CDR3 sequence is 18 residues long. Germline values: CDR1 LGHDT, CDR2 YNNKEL (reference sequence). Trimming took 3 bases from V and 2 from J; bases not matched to a gene: 11. The CDR3 loop reads CASSHGRLAGGGQETQYF. The CDR3 region has the DNA TGTGCCAGCAGCCATGGACGTCTAGCGGGAGGAGGGCAAGAGACCCAGTACTTC.

This clonotype has just a few counts. The rearrangement uses TRBV24-1 and TRBJ2-7, with 8 positions matching TRBD2. This CDR3 has 14 amino acids. Germline V gene sequence: CDR1 KGHDR, CDR2 SFDVKD. The V and J ends lost 6 bases and 0 bases, in that order; junction bases with no gene match: 3. The CDR3 DNA reads TGTGCCACCAGTCGGGGGGGCCTCTCCTACGAGCAGTACTTC. It is translated as CATSRGGLSYEQYF.

This clonotype appeared a few times. V is TRBV4-1 and J is TRBJ2-2, with a weak D call TRBD2 (6 bases). V gave up 0 bases and J gave up 3 bases, with 11 bases separating them. This CDR3 is built from 16 residues. Germline-derived CDR1 and CDR2 are MGHRA and YSYEKL. This CDR3 is CASSQESGWDTGELFF. The CDR3 bases are TGCGCCAGCAGCCAAGAGAGCGGGTGGGACACCGGGGAGCTGTTTTTT.

This chain joins TRBV3-1 and TRBJ2-2; 7 bases line up with TRBD1. Trimming cost V 5 bases and J 4 bases; bases outside gene matches: 10. The germline V gene has CDR1 LGHDT and CDR2 YNNKEL (reference sequence). CDR3 size: 16 residues. The CDR3 region has the DNA TGTGCCAGCAGCAGCCAAACAGGGGCTATCACCGGGGAGCTGTTTTTT. This codes for CASSSQTGAITGELFF.

V and J are TRBV28 and TRBJ1-2; tentative D call: TRBD1 (5 bases). V dropped 6 bases and J dropped 4 bases, with 12 bases sitting between them. The V gene's germline CDR1 is MDHEN and CDR2 SYDVKM. CDR3 length equals 13 residues. The DNA for the CDR3 is TGTGCCAGCAGGCCGTCGACAGCCTATGGCTACACCTTC. Encoded protein: CASRPSTAYGYTF.

A few counts support this clonotype. One end of the junction is discordant with germline, which a read error may explain. The chain links TRBV5-1 to TRBJ1-1; D is unclear. Looked up from germline, CDR1 is SGHRS and CDR2 is YFSETQ. The CDR3 is 13 amino acids. The CDR3 region has the DNA TGTGCCAGCAGCTTGTTCGGGAACACTGAAGCTTTCTTT. Translated, it gives CASSLFGNTEAFF.

In this sample, this clonotype turned up a few times. This chain joins TRBV4-2 and TRBJ2-2; a possible D gene is TRBD2 (5 bases). Trimming cost V 3 bases and J 8 bases, with 10 bases left between them. CDR3 length equals 13 residues. Germline CDR1 LGHNA, CDR2 YNFKEQ. The chain's CDR3 is CASSQLASGELFF. For the CDR3, the DNA is TGTGCCAGCAGCCAGTTAGCGTCGGGGGAGCTGTTTTTT.

This clonotype was counted only a few times. The chain carries TRBV5-1 and TRBJ2-1, with a tentative D call TRBD2 (5 bases). The germline gives CDR1 SGHRS, CDR2 YFSETQ. V lost 2 bases, J lost 8 bases, and 8 bases lay in between. This CDR3 spans 12 amino acids. CDR3 loop: CASSLLVHEQFF. The CDR3 nucleotides are TGCGCCAGCAGCTTACTAGTTCATGAGCAGTTCTTC. Filled out from reference TRBV5-1 and TRBJ2-1, the complete variable domain reads KAGVTQTPRYLIKTRGQQVTLSCSPISGHRSVSWYQQTPGQGLQFLFEYFSETQRNKGNFPGRFSGRQFSNSRSEMNVSTLELGDSALYLCASSLLVHEQFFGPGTRLTVL.

This clonotype was counted many times. The J gene is TRBJ2-7, the V gene TRBV5-1; D not certain. V lost 0 bases and J 2 bases, leaving 12 bases between the germline ends. CDR3 size: 15 residues. Germline V CDR1 and CDR2: SGHRS, YFSETQ. The CDR3 DNA reads as TGCGCCAGCAGCTTGGGACCGATGGGGACCTACGAGCAGTACTTC. Amino acids: CASSLGPMGTYEQYF.